This TCR beta chain was recorded in a study of T cells in Graves' hyperthyroidism and ophthalmopathy. Any patient presenting with uncontrolled infection, other autoimmune disease, pregnancy or lactation was left out. Extraction of PBMCs used 8.5 to 10 ml of fresh peripheral blood. Amplification of TCR beta CDR3 regions used RNA as the template. TCR CDR3 regions were first amplified by RT-PCR with HTBI primers. TCRdb re-called the multiplex PCR reads with MiXCR, one entry per CDR3 protein. The table has hundreds of thousands of distinct CDR3 sequences, around 22% seen once. This clonotype was seen only a few times. Germline V gene data show CDR1 as LGHDT and CDR2 as YNNKEL (reference sequence). The V end was cut by 2 bases, the J end by 8 bases, with 6 bases between. This CDR3 is 11 amino acids long.

The clonotype originates from a woman aged 30 to 39 with Graves' ophthalmopathy. This rearrangement joins TRBV3-1 to TRBJ1-1; no clear D. The sample comprised blood. CDR3 residues: CASSQLDEAFF. In DNA, the CDR3 is TGTGCCAGCAGCCAACTGGACGAAGCTTTCTTT.